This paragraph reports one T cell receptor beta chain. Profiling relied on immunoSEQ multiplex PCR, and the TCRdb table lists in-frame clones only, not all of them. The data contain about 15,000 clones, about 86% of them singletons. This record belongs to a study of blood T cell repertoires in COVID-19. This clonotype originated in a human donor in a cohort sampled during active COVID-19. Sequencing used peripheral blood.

The CDR3 DNA reads as TGTGCCAGCAGCTTAGGGACTAGCGGGAGCTCCTACGAGCAGTACTTC. Translated, it gives CASSLGTSGSSYEQYF. The chain combines TRBV7-9 with TRBJ2-7, with 13 bases lining up with TRBD2. V lost 1 base to trimming and J lost 0 bases; unmatched junction nucleotides: 0. The V gene's germline CDR1 is SEHNR and CDR2 FQNEAQ (reference sequence). CDR3 size: 16 residues.